This TCR beta chain was identified during a study of blood T cell repertoires in COVID-19. Using immunoSEQ multiplex PCR, the repertoire was profiled, and TCRdb retains in-frame clones only, with some absent. This sample carries some 120,000 clones, approximately 81% of them seen once, and the ten largest clones take under 15%. The clonotype comes from a young woman who had recovered from COVID-19. The sequenced sample consisted of peripheral blood.

The CDR3 loop reads CASSPAGAAGNTIYF. The CDR3 nucleotides read TGTGCCAGCTCACCTGCAGGGGCGGCTGGAAACACCATATATTTT. The rearrangement uses TRBV18 and TRBJ1-3; D is perhaps TRBD1 (6 bases). The CDR3 has 15 residues. Trimming stripped 3 bases from V and 2 bases from J, with 11 bases between. Germline V gene lookup returns CDR1 KGHSH and CDR2 LQKENI.